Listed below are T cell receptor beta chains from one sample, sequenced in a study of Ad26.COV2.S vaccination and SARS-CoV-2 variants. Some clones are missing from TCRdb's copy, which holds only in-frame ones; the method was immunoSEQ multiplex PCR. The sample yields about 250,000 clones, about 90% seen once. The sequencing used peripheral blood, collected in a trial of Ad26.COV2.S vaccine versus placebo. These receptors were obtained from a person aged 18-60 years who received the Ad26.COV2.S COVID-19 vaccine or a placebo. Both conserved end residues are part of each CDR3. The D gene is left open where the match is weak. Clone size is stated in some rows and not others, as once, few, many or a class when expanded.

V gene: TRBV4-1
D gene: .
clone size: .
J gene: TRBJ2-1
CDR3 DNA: TGCGCCAGCAGCCCCCGACCGTTGGTGGGGAATGAGCAGTTCTTC
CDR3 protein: CASSPRPLVGNEQFF

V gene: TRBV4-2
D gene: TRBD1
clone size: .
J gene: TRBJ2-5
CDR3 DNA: TGTGCCAGCAGCCAAGATCTGGTGACACCCAGGGGGGAGACCCAGTACTTC
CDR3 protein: CASSQDLVTPRGETQYF

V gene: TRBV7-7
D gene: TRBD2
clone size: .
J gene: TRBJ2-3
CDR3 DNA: TGTGCCAGCAGCTTGGGACTAGCGGGAGCGGGGGATACGCAGTATTTT
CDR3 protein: CASSLGLAGAGDTQYF

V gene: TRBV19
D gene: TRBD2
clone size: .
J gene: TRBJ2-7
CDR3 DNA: TGTGCCAGTAGTACCTCACTAGCGGGGGCCTACGAGCAGTACTTC
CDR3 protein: CASSTSLAGAYEQYF

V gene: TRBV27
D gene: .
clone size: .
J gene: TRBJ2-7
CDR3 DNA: TGTGCCACCGGACTGAACTACGAGCAGTACTTC
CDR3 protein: CATGLNYEQYF

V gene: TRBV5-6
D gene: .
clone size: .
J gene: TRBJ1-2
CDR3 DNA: TGTGCCAGCAGCTTGGGTCCAGGCCGGGGATATGGCTACACCTTC
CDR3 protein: CASSLGPGRGYGYTF

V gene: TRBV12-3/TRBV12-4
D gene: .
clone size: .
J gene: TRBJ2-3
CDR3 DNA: TGTGCCAGCAGTTTACGCCTGACAGATACGCAGTATTTT
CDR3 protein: CASSLRLTDTQYF

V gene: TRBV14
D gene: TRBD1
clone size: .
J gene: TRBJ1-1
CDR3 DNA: TGTGCCAGCAGCCAAGATTTGGGGAGGGGGCGGACTGAAGCTTTCTTT
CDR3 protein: CASSQDLGRGRTEAFF

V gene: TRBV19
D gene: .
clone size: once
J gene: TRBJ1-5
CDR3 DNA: TGTGCCAGTAGTCCCCTAACGGATAGCAATCAGCCCCAGCATTTT
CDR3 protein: CASSPLTDSNQPQHF

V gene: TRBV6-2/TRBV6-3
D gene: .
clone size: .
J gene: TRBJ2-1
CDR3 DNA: TGTGCCAGCAGTTCCCGACTGAGAGATGAGCAGTTCTTC
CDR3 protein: CASSSRLRDEQFF

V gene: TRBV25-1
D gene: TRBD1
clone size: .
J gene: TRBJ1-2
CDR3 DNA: TGTGCCAGCAGTGAATGGGAGACAGGGGGCAGTAACTATGGCTACACCTTC
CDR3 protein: CASSEWETGGSNYGYTF

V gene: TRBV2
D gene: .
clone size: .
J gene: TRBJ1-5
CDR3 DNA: TGTGCCAGCAGTGGGAAGGGGTTGAAGGGGAATCAGCCCCAGCATTTT
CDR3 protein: CASSGKGLKGNQPQHF

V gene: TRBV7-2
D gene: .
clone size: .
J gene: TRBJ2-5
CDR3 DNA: TGTGCCAGCAGCTTATTTCGAGGGGGGGCGGGAGAGACCCAGTACTTC
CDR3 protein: CASSLFRGGAGETQYF

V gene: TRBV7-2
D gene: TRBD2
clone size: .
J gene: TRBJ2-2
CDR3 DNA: TGTGCCAGCAGCCGTGCTGGACTAGGTTCTGGGGAGCTGTTTTTT
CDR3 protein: CASSRAGLGSGELFF

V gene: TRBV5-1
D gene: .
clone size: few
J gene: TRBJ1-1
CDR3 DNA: TGCGCCAGCAGCTTGGTCGGGACTGAAGCTTTCTTT
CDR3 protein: CASSLVGTEAFF

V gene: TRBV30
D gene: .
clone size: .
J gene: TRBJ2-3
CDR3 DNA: TGTGCCTGGAGTGTTGTCAGGCACACAGATACGCAGTATTTT
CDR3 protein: CAWSVVRHTDTQYF

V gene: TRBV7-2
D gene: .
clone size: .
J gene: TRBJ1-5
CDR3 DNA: TGTGCCAGCAGCTTAGAGGGCAGGGTGGGTTATCAGCCCCAGCATTTT
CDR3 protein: CASSLEGRVGYQPQHF

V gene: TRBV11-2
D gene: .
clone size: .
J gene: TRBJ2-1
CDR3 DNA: TGTGCCAGCAGCGTAGGGCGTGGTGAGCAGTTCTTC
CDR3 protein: CASSVGRGEQFF

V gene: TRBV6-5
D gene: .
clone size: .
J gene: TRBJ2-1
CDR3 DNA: TGTGCCAGCAGAGCGACAGGGACTTTGGGTTATGAGCAGTTCTTC
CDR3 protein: CASRATGTLGYEQFF

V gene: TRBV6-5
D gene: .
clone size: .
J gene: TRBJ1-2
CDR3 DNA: TGTGCCAGCAGTCCCGAGGGTACTAACTATGGCTACACCTTC
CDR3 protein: CASSPEGTNYGYTF

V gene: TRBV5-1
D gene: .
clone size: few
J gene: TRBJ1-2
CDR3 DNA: TGCGCCAGCAGCTTGGCAGGGACACCTGGGGATGGCTACACCTTC
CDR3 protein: CASSLAGTPGDGYTF

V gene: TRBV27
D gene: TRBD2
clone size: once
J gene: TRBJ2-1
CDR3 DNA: TGTGCCAGCAGTTTAGAGTCTAGCGGGAGGCGCAATGAGCAGTTCTTC
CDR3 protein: CASSLESSGRRNEQFF

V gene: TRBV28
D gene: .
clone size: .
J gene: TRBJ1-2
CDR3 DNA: TGTGCCAGCAGTTCCGGGACCCGGGGCTACACCTTC
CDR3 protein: CASSSGTRGYTF

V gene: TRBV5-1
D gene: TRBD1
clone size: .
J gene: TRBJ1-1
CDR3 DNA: TGCGCCAGCAGCAAACAGGGGGCCGACACTGAAGCTTTCTTT
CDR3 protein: CASSKQGADTEAFF

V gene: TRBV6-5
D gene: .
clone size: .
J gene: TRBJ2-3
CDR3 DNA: TGTGCCAGCAGTTATTCGCCGGGGTTGGGGGATACGCAGTATTTT
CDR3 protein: CASSYSPGLGDTQYF

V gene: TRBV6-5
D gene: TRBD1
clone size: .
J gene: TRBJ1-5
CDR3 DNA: TGTGCCAGCAGCCTCGACAGGGCAAGCAATCAGCCCCAGCATTTT
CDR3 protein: CASSLDRASNQPQHF

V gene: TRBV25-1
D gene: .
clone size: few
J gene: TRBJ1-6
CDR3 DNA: TGTGCCAGCAGTGAATATGATAATTCACCCCTCCACTTT
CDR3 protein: CASSEYDNSPLHF